One sample yielded the 21 T cell receptor beta chains listed below, sequenced in a study of T cell changes during pregnancy in multiple sclerosis. Here immunoSEQ multiplex PCR was the method, and the copy in TCRdb shows in-frame clones only, minus some. The sample gives some 60,000 clones, around nine tenths of which show up once; 0.35% to 0.45% is in the top ten. This specimen was CD4+ T cells from peripheral blood mononuclear cells, taken in the third trimester of pregnancy. These receptors all stem from a female donor with multiple sclerosis, enrolled in a pregnancy study.

This rearrangement joins TRBV7-2 to TRBJ2-2; weak D call: TRBD2 (6 bases). The CDR3 extends over 18 amino acids. Per the germline V gene, CDR1 is SGHTA and CDR2 is FQGNSA. The V end was cut by 2 bases, the J end by 4 bases, with 20 bases between. In DNA, the CDR3 is TGTGCCAGCAGCTTATTTAAGCTGGGACTTAGCAGCACCGGGGAGCTGTTTTTT. Protein: CASSLFKLGLSSTGELFF.

This sequence joins TRBV11-2 and TRBJ2-2; maybe TRBD2 (7 bases). Germline CDR1 SGHAT, CDR2 FQNNGV. Trimming removed 1 base from V and 8 bases from J, with 17 bases in between. This CDR3 region has 16 residues. The CDR3 sequence: CASSLVGEGVAGELFF. The CDR3 DNA is TGTGCCAGCAGCTTAGTCGGGGAGGGGGTAGCGGGGGAGCTGTTTTTT. Supplemented by reference TRBV11-2 and TRBJ2-2, the full variable domain reads EAGVAQSPRYKIIEKRQSVAFWCNPISGHATLYWYQQILGQGPKLLIQFQNNGVVDDSQLPKDRFSAERLKGVDSTLKIQPAKLEDSAVYLCASSLVGEGVAGELFFGEGSRLTVL.

The genes are TRBV7-9 and TRBJ1-1; no definite D call. CDR3 length: 15 residues. V was trimmed by 2 bases and J by 5 bases, leaving 15 bases between them. Germline loops: CDR1 SEHNR, CDR2 FQNEAQ (reference sequence). The DNA for the CDR3 is TGTGCCAGCAGCTTAACCTCCGCCGGCGGGACTGAAGCTTTCTTT. Amino acids: CASSLTSAGGTEAFF. Filled out from reference TRBV7-9 and TRBJ1-1, the complete variable domain reads DTGVSQNPRHKITKRGQNVTFRCDPISEHNRLYWYRQTLGQGPEFLTYFQNEAQLEKSRLLSDRFSAERPKGSFSTLEIQRTEQGDSAMYLCASSLTSAGGTEAFFGQGTRLTVV.

This clone was observed a handful of times. The rearrangement joins TRBV7-8 to TRBJ2-1, with 11 positions matching TRBD1. The junction had 2 bases not matched to a gene; V was cut back by 1 base and J by 6 bases. Looked up from germline, CDR1 is SGHVS and CDR2 is FQNEAQ. There are 15 residues in the CDR3. The CDR3 nucleotides read TGTGCCAGCAGCTTAGGAGGGACAGGGGGCAATGAGCAGTTCTTC. Translating it yields CASSLGGTGGNEQFF.

This clone was counted a few times. This specimen includes other DNA sequences encoding the same CDR3. This rearrangement joins TRBV5-1 to TRBJ2-3; D call uncertain. Germline V CDR1 and CDR2: SGHRS, YFSETQ. Trimming removed 2 bases at V and 0 bases at J, with 13 bases between. The CDR3 consists of 16 residues. The CDR3 reads CASSLGSQTSTDTQYF. The DNA of the CDR3 is TGCGCCAGCAGCTTAGGCTCTCAGACAAGCACAGATACGCAGTATTTT.

The chain joins TRBV7-2 to TRBJ1-6; D is ambiguous. This CDR3 is 14 amino acids long. V was clipped by 1 base and J by 14 bases, with 15 bases between them. Germline loops: CDR1 SGHTA, CDR2 FQGNSA. The CDR3 DNA reads as TGTGCCAGCAGCTTAGAAAGGGCGGGTAACGCCCTCCACTTT. It yields the protein CASSLERAGNALHF.

The chain uses TRBV7-9 and TRBJ2-1, with D unclear. The V end lost 0 bases, the J end lost 6 bases, and 6 bases lay between the germline ends. The germline gives CDR1 SEHNR, CDR2 FQNEAQ (reference sequence). The CDR3 contains 13 residues. CDR3 residues: CASSLAAVNEQFF. DNA of the CDR3: TGTGCCAGCAGCTTAGCGGCGGTCAATGAGCAGTTCTTC.

The V gene is TRBV5-1, the J gene TRBJ2-1; TRBD1 is a possible D gene (6 bases). V lost 0 bases, J lost 8 bases, and 12 bases lay in between. CDR3 length: 14 amino acids. Germline V gene data show CDR1 as SGHRS and CDR2 as YFSETQ. The CDR3 reads CASSLVQGKDEQFF. The CDR3 coding sequence is TGCGCCAGCAGCTTGGTACAGGGTAAAGATGAGCAGTTCTTC.

V usage is TRBV19 and J usage is TRBJ2-5, with D possibly being TRBD1 (5 bases). With 1 base removed from V and 5 bases from J, the gap between germline ends came to 5 bases. The CDR3 loop spans 12 amino acids. The germline CDR1 and CDR2 sequences are LNHDA and SQIVND (reference sequence). The CDR3: CASSIAGETQYF. Here the CDR3 DNA reads TGTGCCAGTAGTATAGCAGGGGAGACCCAGTACTTC.

J is TRBJ2-1 and V is TRBV7-3; 15 bases are shared with TRBD2. Germline CDR1 and CDR2: SGHTA and FQGTGA. The J segment lost 8 bases and the V segment lost 3 bases, leaving 5 bases of the junction unmatched. The CDR3 sequence is 16 residues long. As DNA, the CDR3 is TGTGCCAGCAGCTTTGGGACTAGCGGGGGGAGCGATGAGCAGTTCTTC. Translated: CASSFGTSGGSDEQFF.

This rearrangement joins TRBV7-8 to TRBJ1-5; the D gene is possibly TRBD1 (6 bases). The germline V gene encodes CDR1 SGHVS and CDR2 FQNEAQ. This CDR3 is 15 amino acids long. Trimming left V 3 bases short and J 4 bases short, with 13 bases between. The CDR3 loop is CASSLSGVGNQPQHF. The CDR3 nucleotides read TGTGCCAGCAGCTTGTCAGGGGTTGGGAATCAGCCCCAGCATTTT.

The rearrangement joins TRBV4-2 to TRBJ1-2, with TRBD1 matching over 7 bases. This CDR3 is built from 14 residues. J was trimmed by 4 bases and V by 0 bases; bases with no gene match: 2. Germline V gene lookup returns CDR1 LGHNA and CDR2 YNFKEQ. The CDR3 DNA reads as TGTGCCAGCAGCCAAGAGGACAGGTCCTATGGCTACACCTTC. Its protein is CASSQEDRSYGYTF.

J is TRBJ2-5 and V is TRBV11-3; 7 bases align to TRBD1. Germline loops: CDR1 SGHNT, CDR2 YENEEA. This CDR3 has 13 amino acids. V trimming: 2 bases; J trimming: 3 bases; junction bases outside the gene matches: 0. The CDR3 DNA follows: TGTGCCAGCAGCTTACAGGGGGAAGAGACCCAGTACTTC. This encodes CASSLQGEETQYF. Full variable domain (outside the CDR3, taken from reference TRBV11-3 and TRBJ2-5): EAGVVQSPRYKIIEKKQPVAFWCNPISGHNTLYWYLQNLGQGPELLIRYENEEAVDDSQLPKDRFSAERLKGVDSTLKIQPAELGDSAVYLCASSLQGEETQYFGPGTRLLVL.

This clone is a singleton in its sample. One end of the junction varies from germline; a read error may be responsible. The CDR3 DNA is TGCGCCAGCAGCCCAATCCGGGACAGGGGCTTTTTC. This sequence encodes CASSPIRDRGFF. The chain uses TRBV4-3 and TRBJ2-7; 10 bases fit TRBD1. CDR1 LGHNA and CDR2 YSLEER come from the germline V gene. CDR3 length equals 12 residues.

CDR3 coding DNA: TGCGCCAGCAGCCTCGGGACAGACACAATCTACACCTTC. Amino acid sequence: CASSLGTDTIYTF. The chain uses TRBV4-1 and TRBJ1-2; 7 bases agree with TRBD1. V dropped 4 bases and J dropped 10; count of bases not matched to a gene: 9. The CDR3 length is 13 residues. The V gene's germline CDR1 is MGHRA and CDR2 YSYEKL.

The chain has TRBV25-1 and TRBJ2-3; 8 bases agree with TRBD2. Unmatched junction bases numbered 8, after V lost 3 bases and J lost 3 bases. The CDR3 consists of 16 residues. Germline V gene sequence: CDR1 MGHDK, CDR2 SYGVNS. CDR3 nucleotide sequence: TGTGCCAGCAGTGACTCTAGAGCGGGAGATACAGATACGCAGTATTTT. Protein sequence: CASSDSRAGDTDTQYF.

The rearrangement joins TRBV30 to TRBJ1-1; TRBD1 might be the D (6 bases). V dropped 8 bases and J dropped 0 bases, with 10 bases sitting between them. Germline-derived CDR1 and CDR2 are GTSNPN and SVGIG (reference sequence). CDR3 length equals 12 residues. In nucleotides, the CDR3 is TGTGCCGGGGGACATTTGAACACTGAAGCTTTCTTT. Its translation: CAGGHLNTEAFF.

The chain is built from TRBV10-3 and TRBJ1-6, with 9 bases that match TRBD1. The V gene's germline CDR1 is ENHRY and CDR2 SYGVKD. With 2 bases clipped from V and 10 bases from J, the junction kept 9 bases outside the gene matches. CDR3 length: 16 residues. The CDR3 loop reads CAISEGPGQGQSPLHF. Written as DNA, the CDR3 is TGTGCCATCAGTGAGGGCCCGGGACAGGGACAGTCACCCCTCCACTTT.

The chain is built from TRBV6-5 and TRBJ2-1; TRBD2 aligns across 7 bases. The CDR3 sequence is 16 residues long. J was trimmed by 1 base and V by 0 bases; bases with no gene match: 3. Germline loops: CDR1 MNHEY, CDR2 SVGAGI. The CDR3 DNA is TGTGCCAGCAGTTACTCGAGCGGGATTTCCTACAATGAGCAGTTCTTC. This gives the protein CASSYSSGISYNEQFF.

This clone was counted a single time. The V and J genes are TRBV7-7 and TRBJ2-7, with D tentatively TRBD2 (5 bases). Germline V gives CDR1 SSHAT, CDR2 FNYEAQ (reference sequence). This CDR3 has 13 residues. V was cut by 1 base and J by 3 bases, with 7 bases left in between. CDR3 nucleotides: TGTGCCAGCAGCTTAGTTGAGGGCTACGAGCAGTACTTC. Encoded protein: CASSLVEGYEQYF.

This rearrangement joins TRBV11-1 to TRBJ2-3; D may be TRBD1 (6 bases). The germline V gene encodes CDR1 SGHAT and CDR2 FQDESV (reference sequence). This CDR3 is built from 16 residues. V was cut by 2 bases and J by 2 bases, with 14 bases left in between. The CDR3 sequence is CASSLLLQGATDTQYF. The CDR3 region has the DNA TGTGCCAGCAGCTTATTACTACAGGGTGCCACAGATACGCAGTATTTT.